One T cell receptor beta chain is described in this entry. The data derive from a study of response to subunit inactivated influenza vaccine. Via MiXCR, TCRdb re-called the RT-PCR reads, giving one row per CDR3 protein. The profile shows approximately 520,000 distinct CDR3 sequences, 25% of them singletons. Per germline, CDR1 MNHEY and CDR2 SVGEGT. Trimming took 9 bases from V and 7 from J, leaving 12 bases between them. The CDR3 runs to 11 residues. Specimen: CD4+ T cells sorted from PBMCs, collected roughly 5 days after vaccination. This TCR derives from a man aged 50 or older who received an inactivated influenza vaccine. This chain connects TRBV6-2 or TRBV6-3 to TRBJ1-2; D is unresolved. Written as DNA, the CDR3 is TGTGCCAGTTTTTCGGGGAGTGGCTACACCTTC. Translated: CASFSGSGYTF.